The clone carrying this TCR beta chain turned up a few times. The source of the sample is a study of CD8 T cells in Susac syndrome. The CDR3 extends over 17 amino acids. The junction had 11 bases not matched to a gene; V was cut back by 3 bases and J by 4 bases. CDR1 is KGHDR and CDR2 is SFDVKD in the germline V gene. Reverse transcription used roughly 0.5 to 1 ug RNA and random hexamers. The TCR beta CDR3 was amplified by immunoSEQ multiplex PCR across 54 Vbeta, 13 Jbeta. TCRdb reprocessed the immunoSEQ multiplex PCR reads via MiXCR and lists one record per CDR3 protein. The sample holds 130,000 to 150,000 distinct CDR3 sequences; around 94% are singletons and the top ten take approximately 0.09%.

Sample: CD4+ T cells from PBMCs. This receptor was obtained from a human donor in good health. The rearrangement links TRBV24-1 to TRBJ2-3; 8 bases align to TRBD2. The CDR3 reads CATSDVLGREDPDTQYF. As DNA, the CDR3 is TGTGCCACCAGTGATGTTCTAGGGCGGGAGGACCCAGATACGCAGTATTTT.